One and the same sample provided the 28 T cell receptor beta chains below, sequenced in a study of beta chain features in type 1 diabetes. The authors reverse transcribed all of the isolated RNA, so sequencing captured expressed TCRB transcripts. Profiling relied on immunoSEQ multiplex PCR, and the TCRdb table lists in-frame clones only, not all of them. The profile shows about 330,000 clones, about 10% of them singletons. Sequencing was performed on naive CD4+ T cells from blood. Receptors were obtained from a woman in her 30s in good health.

In this sample, this clone turned up a few times. The J gene is TRBJ2-5, the V gene TRBV7-3; TRBD1 matches at 8 bases. CDR1 is SGHTA and CDR2 is FQGTGA in the germline V gene. The CDR3 is 13 amino acids. The V and J ends lost 4 bases and 5 bases, in that order; junction bases with no gene match: 3. The CDR3 sequence is CASSSNRGETQYF. The CDR3 DNA is TGTGCCAGCAGCTCCAACAGGGGGGAGACCCAGTACTTC.

The V and J genes are TRBV20-1 and TRBJ2-1, with D unresolved. The CDR3 has 11 amino acids. Looked up from germline, CDR1 is DFQATT and CDR2 is SNEGSKA (reference sequence). Trimming pared 1 base from V and 7 bases from J, leaving 5 bases between. CDR3 loop: CSARALNEQFF. DNA for the CDR3: TGCAGTGCTAGAGCACTGAATGAGCAGTTCTTC.

This clone was seen more than once but under ten times. The rearrangement links TRBV29-1 to TRBJ2-7; D is ambiguous. V was cut by 4 bases and J by 6 bases, with 19 bases left in between. CDR1 is SQVTM and CDR2 is ANQGSEA in the germline V gene. The CDR3 consists of 14 residues. CDR3 protein: CSVVPQENLGEQYF. DNA of the CDR3: TGCAGCGTTGTACCCCAGGAAAACCTCGGCGAGCAGTACTTC.

This clone was counted between two and nine times. This rearrangement joins TRBV7-3 to TRBJ1-1; possible D gene TRBD1, 5 bases. Germline CDR1 reads SGHTA; CDR2 reads FQGTGA. CDR3 size: 14 residues. V lost 4 bases and J 6 bases, leaving 15 bases between the germline ends. As DNA, the CDR3 is TGTGCCAGCAGCTCAGGGTCCCCACCAGCTGAAGCTTTCTTT. Its translation: CASSSGSPPAEAFF.

This clone was seen more than once but under ten times. The rearrangement links TRBV5-1 to TRBJ2-1, with 8 nucleotides matching TRBD1. CDR3 length equals 13 residues. V was clipped by 0 bases and J by 9 bases; unmatched bases: 2. Per the germline V gene, CDR1 is SGHRS and CDR2 is YFSETQ. Here the CDR3 DNA reads TGCGCCAGCAGCTTGGTACAGGGGGGTGAGCAGTTCTTC. It encodes CASSLVQGGEQFF.

This clone was counted between two and nine times. J is TRBJ2-5 and V is TRBV6-5, with 9 positions matching TRBD2. Per germline, CDR1 MNHEY and CDR2 SVGAGI. Trimming cost V 0 bases and J 5 bases; bases outside gene matches: 4. The CDR3 is 15 amino acids. The CDR3 sequence: CASSYSSGSGETQYF. In DNA, the CDR3 is TGTGCCAGCAGTTACTCTAGCGGGAGTGGGGAGACCCAGTACTTC.

This clone has just a few counts. The chain has TRBV6-5 and TRBJ2-7; the match to TRBD2 covers 7 bases. With 2 bases clipped from V and 4 bases from J, the junction kept 8 bases outside the gene matches. Germline assignment: CDR1 MNHEY and CDR2 SVGAGI. The CDR3 extends over 15 amino acids. The CDR3 loop is CASSYTGEGTYEQYF. The CDR3 DNA reads as TGTGCCAGCAGTTACACGGGGGAGGGTACGTACGAGCAGTACTTC.

This chain uses TRBV29-1 with TRBJ2-3; 7 bases are a match to TRBD2. This CDR3 contains 13 residues. Per germline, CDR1 SQVTM and CDR2 ANQGSEA. V was pared by 7 bases and J by 0 bases, with 4 bases of the junction left unmatched. The CDR3 spells CSAGLESTDTQYF. As DNA, the CDR3 is TGCAGCGCCGGACTAGAGAGCACAGATACGCAGTATTTT.

V gene TRBV6-6 combines with J gene TRBJ2-6; tentatively, D is TRBD2 (5 bases). The germline V gene encodes CDR1 MNHNY and CDR2 SVGAGI (reference sequence). CDR3 size: 16 residues. Trimming removed 2 bases from V and 0 bases from J, with 8 bases in between. The CDR3 loop reads CASSYEGISGANVLTF. The CDR3 nucleotides read TGTGCCAGCAGTTACGAGGGAATCTCTGGGGCCAACGTCCTGACTTTC.

The chain couples TRBV29-1 to TRBJ2-3; tentatively, D is TRBD2 (6 bases). Germline CDR1 SQVTM, CDR2 ANQGSEA. V was cut by 4 bases and J by 0 bases, with 11 bases left in between. The CDR3 contains 14 residues. CDR3 coding DNA: TGCAGCGTTGTCCTAGCGACTAGCACAGATACGCAGTATTTT. Its translation: CSVVLATSTDTQYF.

This clone was found a few times. The chain couples TRBV29-1 to TRBJ2-3; TRBD1 agrees at 8 bases. This CDR3 is 15 amino acids long. Losses at the gene ends were 5 bases for V and 3 bases for J; bases not matched to a gene: 10. Germline assignment: CDR1 SQVTM and CDR2 ANQGSEA. This CDR3 is CSVSPRDRRTDTQYF. The DNA of the CDR3 is TGCAGCGTTTCACCCCGGGACAGGAGGACAGATACGCAGTATTTT.

The CDR3 sequence is CASSRVAEQYF. Here the CDR3 DNA reads TGTGCCAGCAGTCGGGTGGCCGAGCAGTACTTC. The rearrangement links TRBV28 to TRBJ2-7; D remains ambiguous. The germline V gene encodes CDR1 MDHEN and CDR2 SYDVKM. The CDR3 sequence is 11 residues long. The V end lost 5 bases, the J end lost 6 bases, and 8 bases lay between the germline ends.

This sequence joins TRBV29-1 and TRBJ1-1, with 7 bases lining up with TRBD1. Germline V gene lookup returns CDR1 SQVTM and CDR2 ANQGSEA. The CDR3 covers 13 residues. Germline trimming cut 7 bases from V and 0 bases from J; bases unmatched to any gene: 5. The chain's CDR3 is CSATGQLNTEAFF. CDR3 DNA: TGCAGCGCTACGGGACAGCTGAACACTGAAGCTTTCTTT. Supplemented by reference TRBV29-1 and TRBJ1-1, the full variable domain reads SAVISQKPSRDICQRGTSLTIQCQVDSQVTMMFWYRQQPGQSLTLIATANQGSEATYESGFVIDKFPISRPNLTFSTLTVSNMSPEDSSIYLCSATGQLNTEAFFGQGTRLTVV.

The chain employs TRBV19 and TRBJ2-6; no reliable D call. The CDR3 is made up of 12 amino acids. The germline gives CDR1 LNHDA, CDR2 SQIVND (reference sequence). V shed 6 bases and J shed 4 bases, with 4 bases lying between them. The DNA for the CDR3 is TGTGCCAGTAGCTTGGGGGCCAACGTCCTGACTTTC. Translation: CASSLGANVLTF.

This clone was seen more than once but under ten times. The rearrangement joins TRBV19 to TRBJ1-1; a possible D gene is TRBD1 (5 bases). Trimming took off 4 bases at V and 4 bases at J, with 13 bases between the two ends. Germline V gene data show CDR1 as LNHDA and CDR2 as SQIVND (reference sequence). The CDR3 has 14 residues. Here the CDR3 reads CASSKLGGPTEAFF. As DNA, the CDR3 is TGTGCCAGTAGTAAGTTGGGGGGACCCACTGAAGCTTTCTTT.

A few counts support this clone. The chain carries TRBV7-9 and TRBJ2-1; TRBD2 might be the D (6 bases). Germline CDR1 is SEHNR and CDR2 is FQNEAQ (reference sequence). The CDR3 runs 13 residues. V lost 1 base and J lost 9, with 10 bases in between. In nucleotides, the CDR3 is TGTGCCAGCAGCTTAGAAATGGAGGGTGAGCAGTTCTTC. Its translation: CASSLEMEGEQFF.

This chain uses TRBV18 with TRBJ2-7; 7 nucleotides match TRBD2. After removal of 6 bases from V and 2 bases from J, the junction contained 7 bases not matched to a gene. Per the germline V gene, CDR1 is KGHSH and CDR2 is LQKENI. This CDR3 has 14 residues. The CDR3 DNA reads as TGTGCCAGCTCGCCAAGCGGGGCCCCCTACGAGCAGTACTTC. Protein: CASSPSGAPYEQYF.

The chain recombines TRBV7-8 with TRBJ1-5, with TRBD1 identical over 10 bases. CDR3 length: 18 amino acids. Germline V CDR1 and CDR2: SGHVS, FQNEAQ. Trimming at V came to 4 bases and at J to 0 bases, leaving 9 bases not matched to a gene. The CDR3 protein is CASSSFDRGLYSNQPQHF. The CDR3 DNA is TGTGCCAGCAGCTCATTCGACAGGGGGCTCTATAGCAATCAGCCCCAGCATTTT.

The chain carries TRBV14 and TRBJ2-1; 11 bases fit TRBD2. CDR3 length: 16 residues. From germline, CDR1 is SGHDN and CDR2 FVKESK. V lost 2 bases, J lost 5 bases, and 5 bases stayed unmatched. The CDR3 bases are TGTGCCAGCAGCCAACTTGGACTAGCGGGTGACAATGAGCAGTTCTTC. This gives the protein CASSQLGLAGDNEQFF.

The V gene is TRBV10-3, the J gene TRBJ2-5, with TRBD2 identical over 7 bases. V lost 4 bases, J lost 2 bases, and 1 base stayed unmatched. CDR3 length equals 13 residues. Germline CDR1 ENHRY, CDR2 SYGVKD. The CDR3 region is CAISGSGQETQYF. CDR3 coding DNA: TGTGCCATCAGTGGTAGCGGGCAAGAGACCCAGTACTTC.

The chain uses TRBV29-1 and TRBJ1-1; D call uncertain. V lost 0 bases and J lost 0, with 14 bases in between. CDR1 is SQVTM, CDR2 ANQGSEA, per germline. The CDR3 length is 16 residues. The CDR3: CSVEDFRGTMNTEAFF. The CDR3, as DNA: TGCAGCGTTGAAGATTTCCGGGGAACCATGAACACTGAAGCTTTCTTT.

This clone has only a few counts. V usage is TRBV18 and J usage is TRBJ1-3; D gene uncertain. The CDR3 loop spans 13 amino acids. CDR1 KGHSH and CDR2 LQKENI come from the germline V gene. Trimming removed 8 bases from V and 0 bases from J, with 8 bases in between. The CDR3 protein is CASREDSGNTIYF. In DNA, the CDR3 is TGTGCCAGCCGAGAAGACTCTGGAAACACCATATATTTT.

This clone came up a few times. This chain links TRBV28 with TRBJ1-3, with D perhaps matching TRBD1 (6 bases). The CDR3 is 15 amino acids. CDR1 MDHEN and CDR2 SYDVKM come from the germline V gene. Trimming shortened V by 7 bases and J by 4 bases, and 17 bases separated the two germline ends. The CDR3 sequence is CASTEQGFGGNTIYF. CDR3 sequence (DNA): TGTGCCAGCACCGAACAGGGTTTTGGGGGAAACACCATATATTTT.

This clone was seen a handful of times. This chain uses TRBV25-1 with TRBJ2-1; 11 bases map to TRBD1. J was trimmed by 5 bases and V by 8 bases; bases with no gene match: 14. This CDR3 has 17 amino acids. Germline CDR1 and CDR2: MGHDK and SYGVNS. CDR3 sequence reads: CASAEFPGQGVDNEQFF. CDR3 sequence (DNA): TGTGCCAGCGCCGAATTCCCGGGACAGGGGGTAGACAATGAGCAGTTCTTC.

This clone was counted a few times. The chain employs TRBV6-4 and TRBJ2-3, with 11 bases identical to TRBD1. Germline values: CDR1 MRHNA, CDR2 SNTAGT. This CDR3 spans 15 amino acids. With V trimmed by 7 bases and J by 4 bases, 7 bases remained unmatched. The CDR3 sequence: CASIEDRGLADTQYF. The CDR3 DNA is TGTGCCAGCATCGAGGACAGGGGGCTGGCAGATACGCAGTATTTT.

A few counts support this clone. V is TRBV11-2 and J is TRBJ2-5; no firm D call. The CDR3 spans 14 residues. V was pared by 2 bases and J by 2 bases, with 9 bases between. Germline CDR1 is SGHAT and CDR2 is FQNNGV. The CDR3 sequence is CASSLNWAQETQYF. In nucleotides, the CDR3 is TGTGCCAGCAGCTTAAACTGGGCTCAAGAGACCCAGTACTTC.

The rearrangement links TRBV29-1 to TRBJ2-1; a possible D gene is TRBD2 (5 bases). The CDR3 totals 12 residues. CDR1 SQVTM and CDR2 ANQGSEA come from the germline V gene. Trimming left V 4 bases short and J 13 bases short, with 17 bases between. The CDR3 DNA sequence: TGCAGCGTTGGAGGTCTAGACTATCCCCAGTTCTTC. The encoded protein is CSVGGLDYPQFF.

J is TRBJ2-1 and V is TRBV7-2; perhaps TRBD1 as D (5 bases). The V end was cut by 2 bases, the J end by 3 bases, with 20 bases between. CDR1 and CDR2 from the germline V gene are SGHTA and FQGNSA. The CDR3 loop spans 18 amino acids. The CDR3, as DNA: TGTGCCAGCAGCTTAACCCCCTCCAGGGTCCGCCGCTACAATGAGCAGTTCTTC. This gives the protein CASSLTPSRVRRYNEQFF.